This paragraph reports one T cell receptor (beta chain). Its matching antigen is unknown. One end of the junction varies from germline; a read error may be responsible. The CDR3 spans 17 residues. Germline CDR1 reads SSHAT; CDR2 reads FNYEAQ (reference sequence). This sample was taken from a study of Graves' ophthalmopathy and Graves' hyperthyroidism. RNA served as the template for amplifying TCR beta CDR3 regions. First-round RT-PCR relied on HTBI primers, and a second-round multiplex PCR came next. TCRdb used MiXCR to reprocess the multiplex PCR reads, holding one entry per CDR3 protein. The sample includes just over 400,000 distinct CDR3 sequences, around 21% of them seen just once. Study findings and constraints: A 13-signature model separated ophthalmopathy from stable hyperthyroidism, roughly 86% sensitivity, approximately 84% specificity.

V is TRBV7-7 and J is TRBJ2-5; 9 bases match TRBD1. The TCR originated in a woman aged 18-29 years with stable Graves' hyperthyroidism. What was sequenced was peripheral blood. The CDR3 nucleotides are TGTGCTAGCAGCTCCTCCCTTGGACAGGGGAGAGGAGAGACCCAGTACTTC. It specifies CASSSSLGQGRGETQYF. The entire variable domain, with the rest obtained from reference TRBV7-7 and TRBJ2-5, is as follows: GAGVSQSPRYKVTKRGQDVTLRCDPISSHATLYWYQQALGQGPEFLTYFNYEAQPDKSGLPSDRFSAERPEGSISTLTIQRTEQRDSAMYRCASSSSLGQGRGETQYFGPGTRLLVL.